This T cell receptor beta chain was retrieved from a study of CD8 T cells in ankylosing spondylitis. Overall study results and limits: Before this, some motif variants had been reported in reactive arthritis synovial fluid and blood. The study identified a TCR beta motif of eight highly homologous variants that appeared characteristic of ankylosing spondylitis blood. Disease-linked clones were reportedly significantly enriched in matched ankylosing spondylitis synovial fluid. Disease-linked clones displayed a CD8+ phenotype and appeared relatively rarely in peripheral blood.

Researchers built TCR beta libraries using quantitative 5'-RACE with molecular barcodes. In TCRdb, the 5' RACE reads were re-called with MiXCR into one record per CDR3 protein. The table lists around 540,000 distinct CDR3 sequences, about 13% of them singletons, with nearly 7% in the top ten. For this clonotype: Antigen unknown. The junction differs from germline at one of its ends, possibly a read error.

The V gene's germline CDR1 is MGHDK and CDR2 SYGVNS. The CDR3 is 13 residues long. The receptor comes from a male donor with ankylosing spondylitis. The chain has TRBV25-1 and TRBJ1-4, with D uncertain. Input material: blood, either unsorted or a sorted T cell fraction (not recorded which). CDR3 sequence: CASGGLANEKLFF. In DNA, the CDR3 is TGTGCCAGCGGCGGGCTAGCTAACGAAAAACTGTTTTTT.